This TCR beta chain was sequenced in a study of cytomegalovirus exposure and HLA in healthy donors. Study as a whole: Inside one of the first data releases sat about 85 million unique TCRs taken from HLA-typed donors.

General study findings and limits: Several top significant clusters appeared, in a later analysis, to be linked to common viral pathogens. Three CMV-associated chains proved CMV antigen-specific in vitro.

V was pared by 6 bases and J by 4 bases, with 3 bases of the junction left unmatched. The length of the CDR3 is 15 residues. Germline loops: CDR1 SNHLY, CDR2 FYNNEI. The PCR contained 60 Vbeta and 13 Jbeta primers. Sequencing used immunoSEQ multiplex PCR; TCRdb keeps in-frame clones, though not all of them. The sample records about 140,000 clones, roughly 77% being singletons. Concerning this clone itself: The target antigen is unknown.

The V and J genes are TRBV2 and TRBJ2-3, with TRBD2 matching 14 bases. This TCR was sampled from a female donor in good health and CMV-seronegative. Sequenced material: PBMCs. In nucleotides, the CDR3 is TGTGCCAGCAGCGCGACTAGCGGGGGGGCAGATACGCAGTATTTT. Translated: CASSATSGGADTQYF.